These T cell receptor beta chains were read from a single sample in a study of cytomegalovirus exposure and HLA in healthy donors. Using immunoSEQ multiplex PCR, the repertoire was profiled, and TCRdb retains in-frame clones only, with some absent. The data show roughly 140,000 clones, with 82% seen just once and around 2.5% held by the top ten. Sequencing input: PBMCs. These receptors originate from a male donor in good health and CMV-seronegative. Each CDR3 is given with its conserved first and last residue. Fields, in order: clone size, D gene, J gene, V gene, CDR3 protein, CDR3 DNA. A D gene is named only where the DNA matches it firmly. Clone size appears in some rows only: once, few, many, or a class for an expanded clone.

. TRBD1 TRBJ2-2 TRBV4-2 CASSHLGQGAIIAGELFF TGTGCCAGCAGCCACTTGGGACAGGGGGCGATTATCGCCGGGGAGCTGTTTTTT
few TRBD1 TRBJ1-1 TRBV28 CASVSGQGTEAFF TGTGCCAGCGTCTCTGGACAGGGGACTGAAGCTTTCTTT
. . TRBJ2-5 TRBV4-2 CASSQGRGGSRGETQYF TGTGCCAGCAGCCAAGGACGTGGCGGCAGCCGTGGGGAGACCCAGTACTTC
. . TRBJ2-3 TRBV4-3 CASSQQGGDTQYF TGCGCCAGCAGCCAACAGGGGGGAGATACGCAGTATTTT
. TRBD2 TRBJ2-1 TRBV6-5 CASSYSMTSDLEQFF TGTGCCAGCAGTTACTCCATGACTAGCGACCTTGAGCAGTTCTTC
. TRBD2 TRBJ2-1 TRBV13 CASSFLAGASDEQFF TGTGCCAGCAGCTTCCTAGCGGGAGCATCCGATGAGCAGTTCTTC
. TRBD2 TRBJ2-1 TRBV9 CASSVEGRAASPAYNEQFF TGTGCCAGCAGCGTAGAGGGGAGGGCGGCGAGTCCCGCCTACAATGAGCAGTTCTTC
. . TRBJ2-7 TRBV9 CASSAYRAGDEQYF TGTGCCAGCAGCGCTTACAGGGCTGGGGACGAGCAGTACTTC
. . TRBJ2-3 TRBV7-9 CASRPRGGATDTQYF TGTGCCAGCAGGCCAAGGGGTGGTGCCACAGATACGCAGTATTTT
. . TRBJ1-2 TRBV5-1 CASSLAGSAYGYTF TGCGCCAGCAGCTTGGCCGGCAGCGCCTATGGCTACACCTTC
. . TRBJ1-1 TRBV6-5 CASSYRKGTEAFF TGTGCCAGCAGTTACCGGAAGGGGACTGAAGCTTTCTTT
few TRBD2 TRBJ2-7 TRBV19 CASSPGRGAYEQYF TGTGCCAGTAGTCCGGGGCGGGGGGCCTACGAGCAGTACTTC
. TRBD2 TRBJ2-3 TRBV28 CASSLGLADTQYF TGTGCCAGCAGTTTGGGACTAGCAGATACGCAGTATTTT
. TRBD1 TRBJ2-1 TRBV28 CASSFFDRGFGEQFF TGTGCCAGCAGTTTCTTCGACAGGGGGTTCGGTGAGCAGTTCTTC
. . TRBJ1-1 TRBV5-4 CASSPRTVNTEAFF TGTGCCAGCAGCCCCAGGACAGTGAACACTGAAGCTTTCTTT
. . TRBJ2-7 TRBV27 CASSPTPGPGREQYF TGTGCCAGCAGTCCTACCCCGGGACCTGGGAGGGAGCAGTACTTC
few . TRBJ2-7 TRBV6-9 CASSYSDGYEQYF TGTGCCAGCAGTTATTCCGACGGGTACGAGCAGTACTTC
. TRBD2 TRBJ2-2 TRBV4-1 CASSQDTRTSGTLTGELFF TGCGCCAGCAGCCAAGATACGAGGACTAGCGGAACTCTCACCGGGGAGCTGTTTTTT
. . TRBJ2-3 TRBV5-1 CASSLARLGQSDTQYF TGCGCCAGCAGCTTGGCCCGGCTAGGCCAATCGGATACGCAGTATTTT
. TRBD1 TRBJ2-1 TRBV7-2 CASSPDRGRDEQFF TGTGCCAGCAGCCCTGACAGGGGGCGGGATGAGCAGTTCTTC
once TRBD1 TRBJ1-5 TRBV6-1 CASSRDRGNQPQHF TGTGCCAGCAGTAGGGACAGGGGCAATCAGCCCCAGCATTTT
. . TRBJ2-7 TRBV25-1 CASSDTGVYEQYF TGTGCCAGCAGTGACACGGGAGTCTACGAGCAGTACTTC
. TRBD1 TRBJ1-6 TRBV2 CASGGTGNIYNSPLHF TGTGCCAGCGGTGGGACAGGGAACATCTATAATTCACCCCTCCACTTT
. TRBD1 TRBJ1-2 TRBV5-1 CASSLEQGGYGYTF TGCGCCAGCAGCTTGGAACAGGGGGGCTATGGCTACACCTTC